Reported below is one T cell receptor beta chain. Antigen specificity is unknown. This entry is derived from a study of T cells in tuberculosis. Study-level results: Active tuberculosis patients had shorter CDR3-alpha; the beta difference was nonsignificant. GMM-specific TCRs were nearer to active tuberculosis alpha repertoires, suggesting expansion. Cases with active tuberculosis were adults, while controls were adolescents.

This CDR3 comprises 14 residues. V was pared by 7 bases and J by 1 base, with 6 bases of the junction left unmatched. The germline V gene encodes CDR1 SGHRS and CDR2 YFSETQ. Produced via immunoSEQ multiplex PCR; TCRdb's table is partial and in-frame only. The repertoire holds roughly 29,000 clones, with 85% to 95% as singletons. The chain joins TRBV5-1 to TRBJ2-3; the match to TRBD2 covers 7 bases. This clonotype was sampled from a donor aged 10-29 years with latent tuberculosis or without tuberculosis infection. The sample was PBMCs. The CDR3 protein is CASEAGSGTDTQYF. The CDR3 DNA sequence: TGCGCCAGCGAAGCGGGATCCGGCACAGATACGCAGTATTTT.